Listed below are T cell receptor beta chains from one sample, sequenced in a study of T cell changes during pregnancy in multiple sclerosis. The assay was immunoSEQ multiplex PCR, and TCRdb's table has in-frame clones only and misses some. The sample lists some 50,000 clones, roughly nine tenths occurring once. This specimen was CD4+ T cells from peripheral blood mononuclear cells, taken in the second trimester of pregnancy. These receptor sequences come from a female donor with multiple sclerosis, enrolled in a pregnancy study. Each CDR3 is given with its conserved first and last residue. Fields, in order: V gene, clone size, J gene, CDR3 protein. Some rows mark clone size as missing; the rest say once, few, many or name a class of expanded clone.

TRBV18,.,TRBJ2-1,CASSPPGGGFYNEQFF
TRBV10-3,.,TRBJ1-3,CAITSRGGGNTIYF
TRBV13,once,TRBJ2-3,CASSSRDLFTDTQYF
TRBV30,.,TRBJ1-4,CAWSGAGSGEKLFF
TRBV27,.,TRBJ1-5,CASKSGQGPNQPQHF
TRBV28,once,TRBJ1-4,CASSWSSSNEKLFF
TRBV11-2,.,TRBJ2-1,CASSLGPINEQFF
TRBV5-4,.,TRBJ2-2,CASSGFGLRTGELFF
TRBV7-9,.,TRBJ2-5,CASTIQGQETQYF
TRBV5-6,.,TRBJ1-4,CASSLAGQGQSNEKLFF
TRBV27,.,TRBJ2-1,CASSFTGNSLSSYNEQFF
TRBV28,.,TRBJ2-1,CASDGTQPSYNEQFF
TRBV6-5,once,TRBJ2-2,CASRRRGAHTGELFF
TRBV4-1,.,TRBJ1-3,CASSQEAALGGNTIYF
TRBV6-1,.,TRBJ2-2,CASIYTGELFF
TRBV7-9,.,TRBJ2-1,CASSLEGTGMGEQFF
TRBV5-1,.,TRBJ1-4,CASSFRGSTNEKLFF
TRBV21-1,.,TRBJ1-2,CASSAHSGGESYGYTF
TRBV30,.,TRBJ1-6,CAWRVLGGPNSPLHF